This paragraph reports one T cell receptor beta chain. As handled by the study authors: Reference gene primer amplification in the assay estimated nucleated cell counts. Clones were sequenced by immunoSEQ multiplex PCR, and TCRdb holds only the in-frame ones, with some missing. The DNA was the basis for D and trimming; V, J and clone size are from that table. The sample lists approximately 210,000 clones; 75% to 90% were seen once. V shed 3 bases and J shed 0 bases, with 14 bases lying between them. The germline V gene has CDR1 SGHRS and CDR2 YFSETQ. This CDR3 contains 16 residues. These data are taken from a study of blood T cell repertoires in COVID-19. Study-level background: Material from acute and convalescent COVID-19 was sourced from the United States, Italy and Spain. T cells, B-cell-depleted T cells, or PBMCs supplied cDNA or gDNA.

The clonotype comes from a middle-aged woman with acute or convalescent COVID-19. The chain carries TRBV5-1 and TRBJ2-3; D not certain. The sequenced sample was peripheral blood. CDR3 loop: CASSSRLSTSTDTQYF. DNA for the CDR3: TGCGCCAGCAGCTCCCGATTATCCACTAGCACAGATACGCAGTATTTT.